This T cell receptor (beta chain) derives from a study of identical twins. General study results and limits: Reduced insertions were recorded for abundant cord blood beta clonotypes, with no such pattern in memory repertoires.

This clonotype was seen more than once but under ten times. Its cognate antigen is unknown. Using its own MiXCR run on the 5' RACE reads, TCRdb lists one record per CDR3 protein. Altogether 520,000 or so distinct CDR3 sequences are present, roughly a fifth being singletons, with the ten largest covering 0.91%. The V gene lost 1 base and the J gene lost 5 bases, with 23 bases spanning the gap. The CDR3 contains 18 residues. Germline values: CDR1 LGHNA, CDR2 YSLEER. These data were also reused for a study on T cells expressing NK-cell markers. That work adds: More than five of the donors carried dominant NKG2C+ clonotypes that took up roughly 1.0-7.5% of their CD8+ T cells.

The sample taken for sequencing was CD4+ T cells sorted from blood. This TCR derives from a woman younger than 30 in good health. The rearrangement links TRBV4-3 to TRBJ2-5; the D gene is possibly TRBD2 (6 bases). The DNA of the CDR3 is TGCGCCAGCAGCCAAGGAATAGTAGTGACTAGGTCTTCCGAGACCCAGTACTTC. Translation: CASSQGIVVTRSSETQYF.